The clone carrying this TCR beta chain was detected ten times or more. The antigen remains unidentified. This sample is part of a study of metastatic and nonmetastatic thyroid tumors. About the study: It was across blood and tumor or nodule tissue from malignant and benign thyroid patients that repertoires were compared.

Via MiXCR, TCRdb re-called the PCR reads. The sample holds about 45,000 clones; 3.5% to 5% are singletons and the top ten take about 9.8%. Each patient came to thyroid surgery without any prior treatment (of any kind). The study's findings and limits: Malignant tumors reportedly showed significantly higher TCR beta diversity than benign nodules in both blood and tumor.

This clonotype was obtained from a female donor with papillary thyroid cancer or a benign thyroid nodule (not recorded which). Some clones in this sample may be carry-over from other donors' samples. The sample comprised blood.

The CDR3 DNA sequence: TGCGCCAGCAGCGGGGACACTAGCCGGGTCGAGCAGTTCTTC. This codes for CASSGDTSRVEQFF. The genes are TRBV5-1 and TRBJ2-1, with D perhaps matching TRBD1 or TRBD2 (6 bases each). Trimming stripped 4 bases from V and 10 bases from J, with 18 bases between. The CDR3 is 14 residues long. Germline V gene sequence: CDR1 SGHRS, CDR2 YFSETQ. Full variable domain (remainder filled in from reference TRBV5-1 and TRBJ2-1): KAGVTQTPRYLIKTRGQQVTLSCSPISGHRSVSWYQQTPGQGLQFLFEYFSETQRNKGNFPGRFSGRQFSNSRSEMNVSTLELGDSALYLCASSGDTSRVEQFFGPGTRLTVL.